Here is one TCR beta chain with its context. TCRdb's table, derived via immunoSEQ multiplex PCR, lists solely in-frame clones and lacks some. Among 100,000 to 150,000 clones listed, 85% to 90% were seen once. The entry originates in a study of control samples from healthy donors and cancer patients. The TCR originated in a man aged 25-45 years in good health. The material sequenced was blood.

The CDR3 DNA reads TGTGCCAGTAGTCTACATTACGGGGGCCAGAATCAGCCCCAGCATTTT. It is translated as CASSLHYGGQNQPQHF. V usage is TRBV19 and J usage is TRBJ1-5; maybe TRBD1 (6 bases). This CDR3 is 16 amino acids long. V was clipped by 5 bases and J by 4 bases, with 18 bases between them. Germline CDR1 LNHDA, CDR2 SQIVND (reference sequence).